Listed below are T cell receptor beta chains from one sample, sequenced in a study of memory CD4+ T cells and cytomegalovirus serostatus. Assay used: immunoSEQ multiplex PCR; TCRdb lists only in-frame clones, some missing. In the table there are 45,000 to 65,000 clones, 82% of which are singletons. The source material was memory CD4+ T cells from blood. The receptors stem from an adult in good health and CMV-seronegative. Both conserved end residues are trimmed from each CDR3. Fields, in order: CDR3 protein, J gene, CDR3 length, V gene.

CDR3aa: ASGMDSYNQPQH
j_gene: TRBJ1-5
len: 12
v_gene: TRBV2

CDR3aa: ASSLDRGQNQPQH
j_gene: TRBJ1-5
len: 13
v_gene: TRBV11-3

CDR3aa: ASSAPGQGFTDTQY
j_gene: TRBJ2-3
len: 14
v_gene: TRBV9

CDR3aa: ASSSGAGGQETQY
j_gene: TRBJ2-5
len: 13
v_gene: TRBV7-7

CDR3aa: ASSVGRGQGETQY
j_gene: TRBJ2-5
len: 13
v_gene: TRBV2

CDR3aa: ASSYSAQGGYGYT
j_gene: TRBJ1-2
len: 13
v_gene: TRBV6-5

CDR3aa: SVELIGGSGGRDTQY
j_gene: TRBJ2-3
len: 15
v_gene: TRBV29-1

CDR3aa: ASKTAYEQY
j_gene: TRBJ2-7
len: 9
v_gene: TRBV28

CDR3aa: SVRGFGMNTEAF
j_gene: TRBJ1-1
len: 12
v_gene: TRBV29-1

CDR3aa: ASSPGGLTTEAF
j_gene: TRBJ1-1
len: 12
v_gene: TRBV18

CDR3aa: ASSEVWGGGYGYT
j_gene: TRBJ1-2
len: 13
v_gene: TRBV6-1

CDR3aa: ASSQGGTGGSGNTIY
j_gene: TRBJ1-3
len: 15
v_gene: TRBV4-2

CDR3aa: ASSAPRTANTGELF
j_gene: TRBJ2-2
len: 14
v_gene: TRBV25-1

CDR3aa: ASSLGDSMNTEAF
j_gene: TRBJ1-1
len: 13
v_gene: TRBV5-1

CDR3aa: ASSLSSSYEQF
j_gene: TRBJ2-1
len: 11
v_gene: TRBV7-7

CDR3aa: ASSLDVSGGYGYT
j_gene: TRBJ1-2
len: 13
v_gene: TRBV11-3

CDR3aa: ASSLGKAGANVLT
j_gene: TRBJ2-6
len: 13
v_gene: TRBV5-1

CDR3aa: ASSPKETQY
j_gene: TRBJ2-5
len: 9
v_gene: TRBV18

CDR3aa: ASSPGEKLF
j_gene: TRBJ1-4
len: 9
v_gene: TRBV23-1

CDR3aa: ASMLRGGLSPLH
j_gene: TRBJ1-6
len: 12
v_gene: TRBV2

CDR3aa: ASSVALGGVPTEAF
j_gene: TRBJ1-1
len: 14
v_gene: TRBV9

CDR3aa: ASSRPGTANNEQF
j_gene: TRBJ2-1
len: 13
v_gene: TRBV5-4

CDR3aa: AWSRTEYQPQH
j_gene: TRBJ1-5
len: 11
v_gene: TRBV30

CDR3aa: AISEAGALYEQY
j_gene: TRBJ2-7
len: 12
v_gene: TRBV10-3

CDR3aa: ATQGDGTEAF
j_gene: TRBJ1-1
len: 10
v_gene: TRBV2

CDR3aa: AWSTGGTQY
j_gene: TRBJ2-3
len: 9
v_gene: TRBV30

CDR3aa: ARGCEQY
j_gene: TRBJ2-7
len: 7
v_gene: TRBV27

CDR3aa: ASSQESRGSRYEQY
j_gene: TRBJ2-7
len: 14
v_gene: TRBV4-2

CDR3aa: ASSYSTGVDSPLH
j_gene: TRBJ1-6
len: 13
v_gene: TRBV6-6

CDR3aa: ASSKGVGVDQPQH
j_gene: TRBJ1-5
len: 13
v_gene: TRBV21-1

CDR3aa: ASSYTRGGSPLH
j_gene: TRBJ1-6
len: 12
v_gene: TRBV6-5

CDR3aa: ASNRAHTGELF
j_gene: TRBJ2-2
len: 11
v_gene: TRBV9

CDR3aa: ASSLYTEAF
j_gene: TRBJ1-1
len: 9
v_gene: TRBV7-2

CDR3aa: ASSTSAGGKDTQY
j_gene: TRBJ2-3
len: 13
v_gene: TRBV6-6

CDR3aa: ASSVNARQGGYGYT
j_gene: TRBJ1-2
len: 14
v_gene: TRBV6-1

CDR3aa: ASRPSGEGNTIY
j_gene: TRBJ1-3
len: 12
v_gene: TRBV6-6

CDR3aa: ASSVGPTGAEAF
j_gene: TRBJ1-1
len: 12
v_gene: TRBV9

CDR3aa: ASSERGLTYEQY
j_gene: TRBJ2-7
len: 12
v_gene: TRBV2

CDR3aa: ASSPQGGGGYGYT
j_gene: TRBJ1-2
len: 13
v_gene: TRBV28

CDR3aa: ASSGGQGDLSPLH
j_gene: TRBJ1-6
len: 13
v_gene: TRBV7-9

CDR3aa: ASSLGVHSGEQY
j_gene: TRBJ2-7
len: 12
v_gene: TRBV7-2

CDR3aa: ASSFRVGYT
j_gene: TRBJ1-2
len: 9
v_gene: TRBV6-1

CDR3aa: ASSLVAGGPKNEQF
j_gene: TRBJ2-1
len: 14
v_gene: TRBV7-8

CDR3aa: ASTPSPDRSYEQY
j_gene: TRBJ2-7
len: 13
v_gene: TRBV10-3

CDR3aa: ASSRTTTYEQY
j_gene: TRBJ2-7
len: 11
v_gene: TRBV6-5